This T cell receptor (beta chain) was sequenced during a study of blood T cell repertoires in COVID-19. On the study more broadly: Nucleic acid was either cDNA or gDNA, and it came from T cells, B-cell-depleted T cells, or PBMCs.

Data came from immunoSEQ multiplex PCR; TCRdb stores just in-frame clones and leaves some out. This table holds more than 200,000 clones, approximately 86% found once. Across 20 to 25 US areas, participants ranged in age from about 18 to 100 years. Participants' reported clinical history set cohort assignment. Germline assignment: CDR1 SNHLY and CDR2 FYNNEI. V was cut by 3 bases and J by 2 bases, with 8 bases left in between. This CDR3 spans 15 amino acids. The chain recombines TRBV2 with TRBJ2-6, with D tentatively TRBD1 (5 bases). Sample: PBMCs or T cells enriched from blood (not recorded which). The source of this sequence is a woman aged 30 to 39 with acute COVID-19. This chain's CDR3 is CASSDARAGANVLTF. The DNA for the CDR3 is TGTGCCAGCAGTGACGCCAGGGCTGGGGCCAACGTCCTGACTTTC.